The 8 T cell receptor beta chains below come from one sample, sequenced in a study of blood T cell repertoires in COVID-19. Profiled with immunoSEQ multiplex PCR; TCRdb holds only in-frame clones, not every one. The sample has under 400,000 clones, 88% seen once. Sequences were obtained from peripheral blood. All receptors come from a woman in her thirties with COVID-19, enrolled during active disease.

The chain is built from TRBV12-5 and TRBJ2-7; no firm D call. The V gene's germline CDR1 is LGHNT and CDR2 FRNRAP. The CDR3 has 13 residues. Between the trimmed V and J ends, which lost 1 base and 3 bases, there was a span of 7 bases. Here the CDR3 DNA reads TGTGCTAGTGGTTTGGACAGTTACTACGAGCAGTACTTC. Encoded protein: CASGLDSYYEQYF.

This chain uses TRBV5-1 with TRBJ2-7; 9 nucleotides align to TRBD1. The J segment lost 0 bases and the V segment lost 2 bases, leaving 12 bases of the junction unmatched. The CDR3 totals 18 residues. Germline CDR1 is SGHRS and CDR2 is YFSETQ. The chain's CDR3 is CASSFPPPETGGSYEQYV. The CDR3, as DNA: TGCGCCAGCAGCTTCCCCCCCCCGGAGACAGGGGGCTCCTACGAGCAGTACGTC.

This chain links TRBV9 with TRBJ1-1; D remains ambiguous. Germline values: CDR1 SGDLS, CDR2 YYNGEE. Deletions cut 0 bases from V and 1 base from J, with 7 bases between. This CDR3 has 14 amino acids. Here the CDR3 reads CASSVVPGNTEAFF. DNA of the CDR3: TGTGCCAGCAGCGTAGTCCCGGGGAACACTGAAGCTTTCTTT.

The chain links TRBV7-9 to TRBJ2-1; 10 positions match TRBD2. Germline V lookup: CDR1 SEHNR, CDR2 FQNEAQ (reference sequence). V trimming: 5 bases; J trimming: 7 bases; junction bases outside the gene matches: 11. The CDR3 sequence is 16 residues long. In DNA, the CDR3 is TGTGCCAGCAGCCCGGTCGTGGGACTAGCGTGGAATGAGCAGTTCTTC. Protein: CASSPVVGLAWNEQFF.

The V call is TRBV5-1, the J call TRBJ1-1, with no clear D. V lost 3 bases, J lost 5 bases, and 11 bases lay in between. CDR1 SGHRS and CDR2 YFSETQ come from the germline V gene. CDR3 length: 13 residues. The DNA for the CDR3 is TGCGCCAGCAGCTCTGGAGGCGTAACTGAAGCTTTCTTT. Amino acid sequence: CASSSGGVTEAFF.

The chain joins TRBV4-3 to TRBJ1-5; 7 bases are a match to TRBD1. There are 18 residues in the CDR3. Germline V gives CDR1 LGHNA, CDR2 YSLEER. The J segment lost 3 bases and the V segment lost 4 bases, leaving 15 bases of the junction unmatched. The CDR3 loop is CASSPDSTGTANNQPQHF. CDR3 DNA sequence: TGCGCCAGCAGCCCGGACAGTACCGGGACAGCAAACAATCAGCCCCAGCATTTT.

The rearrangement links TRBV15 to TRBJ1-5; 7 bases agree with TRBD1. The CDR3 contains 15 residues. CDR1 is LNHNV and CDR2 is YYDKDF in the germline V gene (reference sequence). V lost 1 base, J lost 4 bases, and 4 bases stayed unmatched. The CDR3 is CATSRGRQGNQPQHF. For the CDR3, the DNA is TGTGCCACCAGCAGAGGCCGACAGGGAAATCAGCCCCAGCATTTT.

V gene TRBV18 combines with J gene TRBJ1-2; D might be TRBD1 (6 bases). Germline values: CDR1 KGHSH, CDR2 LQKENI. The V end was cut by 3 bases, the J end by 4 bases, with 12 bases between. CDR3 length: 14 amino acids. The CDR3 here is CASSPPAGAYGYTF. The CDR3 DNA sequence: TGTGCCAGCTCACCGCCGGCAGGGGCCTATGGCTACACCTTC.